A selection of T cell receptor beta chains follows, all from one sample in a study of Graves' ophthalmopathy and Graves' hyperthyroidism. One entry per CDR3 protein, called by TCRdb with MiXCR from the multiplex PCR reads. This sample has around 1,200,000 distinct CDR3 sequences, with 35% to 40% found just once. The sequencing sample was made of peripheral blood or thyroid tissue (not recorded which). The receptors here all came from an adult man with Graves' hyperthyroidism. CDR3s include the opening cysteine and the closing phenylalanine or tryptophan. D genes are given only for firm matches. Size is stated for part of the rows, as once, few or many counts, or as a class when the clone is expanded.

size	V	J	D	DNA	CDR3
few	TRBV13	TRBJ1-3	.	TGTGCCAGCAGCTCGCCAAGTAGCTCTGGAAACACCATATATTTT	CASSSPSSSGNTIYF
many	TRBV15	TRBJ2-6	TRBD1	TGTGCCACCAGCAGGGCCGGGACAGGGACTGGGGCCAACGTCCTGACTTTC	CATSRAGTGTGANVLTF
.	TRBV12-3/TRBV12-4	TRBJ1-2	TRBD1	TGTGCCAGCAGCCCAGACCGGGACAGAGCTGGCTACACCTTC	CASSPDRDRAGYTF
many	TRBV29-1	TRBJ2-7	TRBD1	TGCAGCGTTGAAGGGGGACAGGGGGCTGAAGAGCAGTACTTC	CSVEGGQGAEEQYF
many	TRBV7-9	TRBJ2-7	TRBD2	TGTGCCAGCAGTCAAGGGACTACCTACGAGCAGTACTTC	CASSQGTTYEQYF
.	TRBV10-3	TRBJ2-5	TRBD1	TGTGCCATCCGCCGGGACAGAACGGAGACCCAGTACTTC	CAIRRDRTETQYF
many	TRBV29-1	TRBJ1-2	.	TGCAGCGTTGAAGATGACGTTGGACCCGTTCTTGGCTACACCTTC	CSVEDDVGPVLGYTF
few	TRBV6-5	TRBJ2-7	TRBD1	TGTGCCAGCAGTTGGGGACAGTCGGAGCAGTACTTC	CASSWGQSEQYF
many	TRBV5-6	TRBJ1-1	.	TGTGCCAGCAGCTTCTCAGGGGCAACTGAAGCTTTCTTT	CASSFSGATEAFF
many	TRBV6-5	TRBJ1-6	.	TGTGCCAGCAGTAACTTGGGACACCCAGGGATTTCACCCCTCCACTTT	CASSNLGHPGISPLHF
.	TRBV14	TRBJ1-3	.	TGTGCCAGCAGCCAAGAGTCAAGGGCCTACTCTGGAAACACCATATATTTT	CASSQESRAYSGNTIYF
.	TRBV4-3	TRBJ2-7	.	TGCGCCAGCAGCCAAGACAGGGTTGGGTCCTACGAGCAGTACTTC	CASSQDRVGSYEQYF
few	TRBV7-2	TRBJ2-2	TRBD2	TGTGCCAGCAGCTTAGGCCCACCCGGCCTAGCGGGCCCCGGGGAGCTGTTTTTT	CASSLGPPGLAGPGELFF
.	TRBV2	TRBJ1-1	.	TGTGCCAGCAGTGTCGGGGTAAAGAACACTGAAGCTTTCTTT	CASSVGVKNTEAFF
.	TRBV10-3	TRBJ1-6	.	TGTGCCATCAGTGTCGGCAGGGGTTCATTGTCACCCCTCCACTTT	CAISVGRGSLSPLHF
.	TRBV7-8	TRBJ1-5	TRBD1	TGTGCCAGCATCGAGGGGGCTAGCAATCAGCCCCAGCATTTT	CASIEGASNQPQHF
.	TRBV4-3	TRBJ1-1	TRBD1	TGCGCCAGCAGCCACCCGAGGGGAGGTGGGACAGTCATGAACACTGAAGCTTTCTTT	CASSHPRGGGTVMNTEAFF
.	TRBV7-2	TRBJ1-1	.	TGTGCCAGCAGCCCCCTGTTGGCAGAGGAAGCTTTCTTT	CASSPLLAEEAFF
many	TRBV7-9	TRBJ2-5	.	TGTGCCAGCAGCTTAGGGGAGTGGGCCCAAGAGACCCAGTACTTC	CASSLGEWAQETQYF
many	TRBV11-2	TRBJ1-3	.	TGTGCCAGCCAGACACGACAGCTTTCTTCTGGAAACACCATATATTTT	CASQTRQLSSGNTIYF
.	TRBV4-3	TRBJ1-5	.	TGCGCCAGCAGCCAAGCTAGGGATGGCAATCAGCCCCAGCATTTT	CASSQARDGNQPQHF
.	TRBV10-3	TRBJ1-2	TRBD1	TGTGCCATCGCATATCCGGGACAGGGGGACTATGGCTACACCTTC	CAIAYPGQGDYGYTF
.	TRBV25-1	TRBJ1-1	TRBD1	TGTGCCAGCAGTGAATTTTGCCCGACAGGGGCCACTGAAGCTTTCTTT	CASSEFCPTGATEAFF
.	TRBV12-3/TRBV12-4	TRBJ2-7	.	TGTGCCATTCTACGAGGGGGGGAGCAGTACTTC	CAILRGGEQYF
few	TRBV6-2/TRBV6-3	TRBJ1-5	TRBD1	TGTGCCAGCAGGCCACAGGGGCGCAGTCAGCCCCAGCATTTT	CASRPQGRSQPQHF
.	TRBV20-1	TRBJ1-5	.	TGCAGTGCTGCGGCAGAGGCGGGTCAGCCCCAGCATTTT	CSAAAEAGQPQHF
few	TRBV12-3/TRBV12-4	TRBJ2-2	.	TGTGCCAGCAGCCCCTCTGTTCTCGGAGGGCGGGGAGCCGGGGAGCTGTTTTTT	CASSPSVLGGRGAGELFF
many	TRBV5-1	TRBJ2-7	.	TGCGCCAGCAGCTTGGGAATCGCCTACGAGCAGTACTTC	CASSLGIAYEQYF
.	TRBV10-2	TRBJ2-7	TRBD2	TGCGCCAGCAGTGCCGGACTAGCGAACCACGAGCAGTACTTC	CASSAGLANHEQYF
once	TRBV6-5	TRBJ1-3	.	TGTGCCAGCAATGAGGACAGCTCTAGCTCTGGAAACACCATATATTTT	CASNEDSSSSGNTIYF
.	TRBV25-1	TRBJ2-5	.	TGTGCCAGCAGTGAATTGGGGGCGGTGGAGACCCAGTACTTC	CASSELGAVETQYF
many	TRBV19	TRBJ2-6	.	TGTGCCAGTAGGTTTGGGGCCAACGTCCTGACTTTC	CASRFGANVLTF
.	TRBV6-5	TRBJ2-2	.	TGTGCCAGCAGTTACTCTCGAACAGAAAACACCGGGGAGCTGTTTTTT	CASSYSRTENTGELFF
many	TRBV29-1	TRBJ1-2	.	TGCAGCGTTGAGCGGGCAGGGGCAATCTATGGCTACACCTTC	CSVERAGAIYGYTF
.	TRBV2	TRBJ2-7	TRBD2	TGTGCCAGCAGCCAAGATTGGGCGGGAGGATCCTACGAGCAGTACTTC	CASSQDWAGGSYEQYF
.	TRBV11-2	TRBJ1-6	TRBD1	TGTGCCAGCAGTGCCTCGACAGGGGAGTATTCACCCCTCCACTTT	CASSASTGEYSPLHF
.	TRBV4-1	TRBJ2-2	.	TGCGCCAGCAGCCAAGTGACTCAGATGGGGACCGGGGAGCTGTTTTTT	CASSQVTQMGTGELFF